The 19 T cell receptor beta chains below come from one sample, sequenced in a study of T cells after yellow fever vaccination. TCRdb re-derived calls from the 5' RACE reads in MiXCR, one entry per CDR3 protein. The table lists roughly 350,000 distinct CDR3 sequences, about 4% of them singletons. Sequenced here: PBMCs, sampled 5 days after the yellow fever booster vaccination. These receptors came from a man younger than 30 who received the YFV17D yellow fever vaccine.

This clonotype was counted ten times or more. The rearrangement links TRBV7-2 to TRBJ2-5, with a weak D call TRBD2 (6 bases). CDR3 length: 13 amino acids. The V and J ends lost 5 bases and 3 bases respectively, with 10 bases between them. Germline V gene sequence: CDR1 SGHTA, CDR2 FQGNSA. The CDR3 DNA sequence: TGTGCCAGCAGCATTGGAGGGAAAGAGACCCAGTACTTC. It translates to CASSIGGKETQYF. Based on the CDR3 plus reference TRBV7-2 and TRBJ2-5, the full variable domain is GAGVSQSPSNKVTEKGKDVELRCDPISGHTALYWYRQSLGQGLEFLIYFQGNSAPDKSGLPSDRFSAERTGGSVSTLTIQRTQQEDSAVYLCASSIGGKETQYFGPGTRLLVL.

This clonotype appeared a few times. This rearrangement joins TRBV27 to TRBJ2-2; the D gene could be TRBD1 or TRBD2 (7 bases each). Between the trimmed V and J ends, which lost 5 bases and 5 bases, there was a span of 18 bases. The CDR3 is made up of 16 amino acids. Germline values: CDR1 MNHEY, CDR2 SMNVEV (reference sequence). The CDR3 region has the DNA TGTGCCAGCAGTGGTCCAGGGGGGGTTGGGACCGGGGAGCTGTTTTTT. It specifies CASSGPGGVGTGELFF.

This clonotype was counted at least ten times. This sequence joins TRBV5-6 and TRBJ1-2; D is uncertain. Trimming removed 1 base from V and 8 bases from J, with 12 bases in between. This CDR3 comprises 13 residues. The germline V gene encodes CDR1 SGHDT and CDR2 YYEEEE. The CDR3 region is CASSLPGAGGYTF. As DNA, the CDR3 is TGTGCCAGCAGCTTGCCAGGCGCGGGCGGCTACACCTTC.

This clonotype was detected many times. The gene calls are TRBV20-1 and TRBJ1-1; 8 nucleotides agree with TRBD1. CDR1 is DFQATT and CDR2 is SNEGSKA in the germline V gene (reference sequence). The length of the CDR3 is 14 residues. The V and J ends lost 6 bases and 4 bases, in that order; junction bases with no gene match: 10. For the CDR3, the DNA is TGCAGTGCGGGGTCAGGGGGCTTATCCACTGAAGCTTTCTTT. This gives the protein CSAGSGGLSTEAFF.

The chain links TRBV5-4 to TRBJ2-5, with 7 bases that match TRBD2. This CDR3 is 15 amino acids long. J lost 4 bases, V lost 0 bases, and 6 bases had no gene match. Germline assignment: CDR1 SGHNT and CDR2 YYREEE (reference sequence). The CDR3: CASSLDGGTGETQYF. Written as DNA, the CDR3 is TGTGCCAGCAGCTTGGACGGGGGGACGGGAGAGACCCAGTACTTC.

This clonotype appeared once. Possible read error: a much larger clone is one base away. V usage is TRBV21-1 and J usage is TRBJ2-7; the table's TRBD1 call for D was not verified on the DNA. TRBV21-1 is described as a pseudogene. This CDR3 spans 14 amino acids. DNA for the CDR3: TGTGCCAGCAGCGGCCCCCGGGACGGCTACGAGCAGTACGTC. Translated, it gives CASSGPRDGYEQYV.

This chain links TRBV7-3 with TRBJ1-2, with D unclear. The CDR3 loop spans 13 amino acids. Trimming cost V 1 base and J 6 bases, with 9 bases left between them. The V gene's germline CDR1 is SGHTA and CDR2 FQGTGA. CDR3 in DNA: TGTGCCAGCAGCTTAAATCCAAGGGATGGCTACACCTTC. This codes for CASSLNPRDGYTF.

J is TRBJ2-2 and V is TRBV7-2; the D gene is possibly TRBD1 (5 bases). The CDR3 is 13 amino acids. V dropped 5 bases and J dropped 8 bases, with 12 bases sitting between them. Germline CDR1 SGHTA, CDR2 FQGNSA. CDR3 protein: CASSPYRTGELFF. The CDR3 DNA reads TGTGCCAGCAGCCCCTACCGGACAGGGGAGCTGTTTTTT.

The sample holds a few counts of this clonotype. The V and J genes are TRBV3-1 and TRBJ1-6, with TRBD1 matching 9 bases. The CDR3 has 16 amino acids. Germline V CDR1 and CDR2: LGHDT, YNNKEL (reference sequence). V lost 4 bases, J lost 8 bases, and 9 bases stayed unmatched. CDR3 in amino acids: CASSLGQGTAYSPLHF. Here the CDR3 DNA reads TGTGCCAGCAGCCTCGGACAGGGGACGGCTTATTCACCCCTCCACTTT.

The J gene is TRBJ2-1, the V gene TRBV27; 9 bases align to TRBD1. The CDR3 has 14 residues. J gave up 4 bases and V 5 bases, and 3 bases lay outside the gene matches. CDR1 and CDR2 (germline): MNHEY, SMNVEV (reference sequence). The CDR3 loop reads CASSRGQGYNEQFF. For the CDR3, the DNA is TGTGCCAGCAGTCGTGGACAGGGGTACAATGAGCAGTTCTTC.

The chain carries TRBV9 and TRBJ2-1, with a possible D match to TRBD1 (6 bases). V was shortened by 3 bases and J by 5 bases, with 18 bases between the two germline ends. Germline CDR1 reads SGDLS; CDR2 reads YYNGEE. The CDR3 has 16 residues. The CDR3 is CASSASSGERHNEQFF. CDR3 nucleotides: TGTGCCAGCAGCGCCTCCTCAGGGGAAAGGCACAATGAGCAGTTCTTC.

This chain uses TRBV12-3 or TRBV12-4 with TRBJ2-5; D unresolved. Deletions cut 2 bases from V and 3 bases from J, with 4 bases between. CDR3 length: 12 amino acids. In DNA form, the CDR3 reads TGTGCCAGCAGTTTAAAGAAAGAGACCCAGTACTTC. Protein product: CASSLKKETQYF.

This clonotype turned up a few times. The chain combines TRBV20-1 with TRBJ2-7; TRBD2 is a possible D gene (6 bases). The V and J ends lost 5 bases and 6 bases respectively, with 23 bases between them. CDR3 length: 15 residues. Germline CDR1 and CDR2: DFQATT and SNEGSKA (reference sequence). The CDR3 loop is CSAPGGRDFYGEQYV. The CDR3 coding sequence is TGCAGTGCTCCGGGTGGCAGGGACTTTTACGGCGAGCAGTACGTC.

This clonotype was counted only a few times. The rearrangement links TRBV21-1 to TRBJ2-7; the table calls TRBD1, which could not be checked here. TRBV21-1 is marked as a pseudogene. This CDR3 spans 13 amino acids. CDR3 loop: CASSNGRIYEQYF. DNA of the CDR3: TGTGCCAGCAGCAATGGGCGGATCTACGAGCAGTACTTC.

The chain uses TRBV6-5 and TRBJ1-1, with D unclear. Between the trimmed V and J ends, which lost 5 bases and 2 bases, there was a span of 9 bases. The germline CDR1 and CDR2 sequences are MNHEY and SVGAGI. The CDR3 is 13 residues long. The DNA for the CDR3 is TGTGCCAGCAGTCGGTCGGCCAACACTGAAGCTTTCTTT. This codes for CASSRSANTEAFF.

This clonotype has at least ten counts. The V call is TRBV6-1, the J call TRBJ1-2, with a tentative D call TRBD1 (6 bases). This CDR3 is 14 amino acids long. Germline V gene lookup returns CDR1 MNHNS and CDR2 SASEGT. The ends were cut back, 4 bases at V and 8 bases at J, with 17 bases in the middle. CDR3 region: CASSGLQGLEGYTF. In DNA, the CDR3 is TGTGCCAGCAGTGGTTTACAGGGCCTGGAGGGCTACACCTTC.

This clonotype showed up many times. This chain links TRBV6-2 or TRBV6-3 with TRBJ2-5; 7 nucleotides line up with TRBD2. This CDR3 region has 14 residues. Losses at the gene ends were 6 bases for V and 1 base for J; bases not matched to a gene: 5. Germline CDR1 reads MNHEY; CDR2 reads SVGEGT. The CDR3 protein is CASRRPSGQETQYF. In DNA form, the CDR3 reads TGTGCCAGCAGGAGGCCTAGCGGCCAAGAGACCCAGTACTTC.

This clonotype was detected ten times or more. V and J are TRBV5-1 and TRBJ2-2, with no clear D. Per germline, CDR1 SGHRS and CDR2 YFSETQ. Trimming took 2 bases from V and 0 from J, leaving 11 bases between them. The CDR3 sequence is 16 residues long. The CDR3 loop is CASSLGRLTNTGELFF. The CDR3 nucleotides are TGCGCCAGCAGCTTAGGAAGACTTACGAACACCGGGGAGCTGTTTTTT.

The gene calls are TRBV4-1 and TRBJ1-2, with D hard to call. With 1 base removed from V and 0 bases from J, the gap between germline ends came to 12 bases. This CDR3 has 16 amino acids. Germline V lookup: CDR1 MGHRA, CDR2 YSYEKL. CDR3 in DNA: TGCGCCAGCAGCCAAGGGGTCTGGCAGCCTAACTATGGCTACACCTTC. It specifies CASSQGVWQPNYGYTF.